This T cell receptor (beta chain) was sequenced during a study of yellow fever vaccine responses in identical twins. TCRdb analysed the RT-PCR reads with MiXCR anew, one entry per CDR3 protein. Here the sample spans about 11,000 distinct CDR3 sequences, over 75% being singletons. Per germline, CDR1 SGHAT and CDR2 FQNNGV. This CDR3 spans 15 amino acids. The ends were cut back, 1 base at V and 0 bases at J, with 8 bases in the middle. Turning to this clonotype: Its antigen is unidentified.

General study points: A vaccine T cell response that seemed partly convergent and partly personalized was reported in twins.

The V gene is TRBV11-2, the J gene TRBJ2-3; possibly TRBD2 for D (6 bases). This clonotype originated in a woman under 30 who received the yellow fever vaccine. The sample here was T cells from blood (PBMCs), unsorted or a sorted subset (not recorded which), taken before or after yellow fever vaccination (not recorded which). Here the CDR3 DNA reads TGTGCCAGCAGCTTAGGGAGCGGGAGCACAGATACGCAGTATTTT. Protein sequence: CASSLGSGSTDTQYF. Supplemented by reference TRBV11-2 and TRBJ2-3, the full variable domain reads EAGVAQSPRYKIIEKRQSVAFWCNPISGHATLYWYQQILGQGPKLLIQFQNNGVVDDSQLPKDRFSAERLKGVDSTLKIQPAKLEDSAVYLCASSLGSGSTDTQYFGPGTRLTVL.